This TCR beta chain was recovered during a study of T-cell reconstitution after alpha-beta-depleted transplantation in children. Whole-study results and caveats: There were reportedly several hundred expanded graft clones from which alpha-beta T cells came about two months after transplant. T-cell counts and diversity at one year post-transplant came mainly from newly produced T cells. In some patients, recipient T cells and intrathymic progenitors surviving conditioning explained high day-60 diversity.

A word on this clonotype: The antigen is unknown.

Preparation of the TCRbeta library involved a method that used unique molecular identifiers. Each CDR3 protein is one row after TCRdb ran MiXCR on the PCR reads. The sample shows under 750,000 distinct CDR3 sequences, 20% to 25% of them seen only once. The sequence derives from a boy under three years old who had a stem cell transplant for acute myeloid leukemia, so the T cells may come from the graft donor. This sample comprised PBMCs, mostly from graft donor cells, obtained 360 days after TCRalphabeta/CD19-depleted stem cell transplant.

CDR3 DNA: TGTGCCATCCGAGAATGGGCGGGGGCCACAGATACGCAGTATTTT. This codes for CAIREWAGATDTQYF. The chain has TRBV27 and TRBJ2-3, with a possible D match to TRBD2 (7 bases). The CDR3 is made up of 15 amino acids. The V and J ends lost 10 bases and 2 bases respectively, with 19 bases between them. Germline lookup yields CDR1 MNHEY and CDR2 SMNVEV (reference sequence).